Listed below are T cell receptor beta chains from one sample, sequenced in a study of patients and donors after allogeneic stem cell transplantation. One entry per CDR3 protein, called by TCRdb with MiXCR from the RT-PCR reads. The sample yields hundreds of thousands of distinct CDR3 sequences, 16% seen once. Sequenced sample: blood, either unsorted or a sorted T cell fraction (not recorded which). These TCRs come from a human donor who was either an allogeneic HSCT recipient or a stem cell or donor lymphocyte infusion donor (not recorded which). It is not recorded whose cells these are; they may come from a transplant donor. Each CDR3 is given with its conserved first and last residue. The D gene is left open where the match is weak. Size is stated for part of the rows, as once, few or many counts, or as a class when the clone is expanded.

>few|NA|TRBJ1-5|TRBV20-1
CSAHLLGLPNQPQHF
TGCAGTGCCCACCTTCTGGGACTGCCCAATCAGCCCCAGCATTTT
>NA|NA|TRBJ2-2|TRBV7-9
CASSLYLGHPNTGELFF
TGTGCCAGCAGCTTATATCTGGGGCACCCGAACACCGGGGAGCTGTTTTTT
>few|TRBD1|TRBJ2-5|TRBV2
CASSGDRGHLETQYF
TGTGCCAGCAGTGGGGACAGGGGGCATTTAGAGACCCAGTACTTC
>many|NA|TRBJ1-1|TRBV20-1
CSARRKGQAFF
TGCAGTGCGAGGAGGAAAGGGCAAGCTTTCTTT
>few|TRBD1|TRBJ2-7|TRBV6-6
CASRLGQVYEQYF
TGTGCCAGCAGACTCGGACAGGTCTACGAGCAGTACTTC
>many|NA|TRBJ2-4|TRBV12-3/TRBV12-4
CASSLRVAELAKNIQYF
TGTGCCAGCAGTTTACGGGTAGCGGAACTAGCCAAAAACATTCAGTACTTC
>NA|NA|TRBJ2-7|TRBV7-8
CASTIGGKSSYEQYF
TGTGCCAGCACCATTGGCGGGAAGAGCTCCTACGAGCAGTACTTC
>NA|TRBD1|TRBJ2-7|TRBV24-1
CATSEAGQGHTYEQYF
TGTGCCACCAGTGAGGCGGGACAGGGTCATACCTACGAGCAGTACTTC
>few|NA|TRBJ2-2|TRBV27
CASSLSQGKNGELFF
TGTGCCAGCAGTTTATCCCAGGGGAAGAACGGGGAGCTGTTTTTT
>NA|NA|TRBJ2-1|TRBV5-6
CASSRPGSSYNEQFF
TGTGCCAGCAGCCGTCCGGGTAGCTCCTACAATGAGCAGTTCTTC
>NA|NA|TRBJ1-2|TRBV7-9
CASSLSGPRRPNYGYTF
TGTGCCAGCAGCTTATCTGGGCCCCGGCGACCTAACTATGGCTACACCTTC